These 18 T cell receptor beta chains came from one sample sequenced in a study of glioma-infiltrating T cells. TCR alpha and beta CDR3 regions were amplified from RNA using iRepertoire nested multiplex PCR. TCRdb re-called the multiplex PCR reads through MiXCR, storing one row per CDR3 protein. The sample carries approximately 89,000 distinct CDR3 sequences, about 25% recorded once. Sequenced material: glioma tissue, nonneoplastic brain tissue, or PBMCs (not recorded which). Receptors originate from a human donor with low-grade glioma or glioblastoma, undergoing nonglioma brain surgery, or in good health (not recorded which).

For this clonotype: Since a much larger clone is just one base distant, this may be a read error. This chain joins TRBV2 and TRBJ2-1; D call uncertain. Germline V gives CDR1 SNHLY, CDR2 FYNNEI. There are 14 residues in the CDR3. CDR3 sequence: CASSVTYPYNEQIF. The DNA of the CDR3 is TGTGCCAGCAGTGTAACCTATCCCTACAATGAGCAGATCTTC.

The chain couples TRBV28 to TRBJ2-4; D uncertain. The V gene lost 5 bases and the J gene lost 4 bases, with 12 bases spanning the gap. This CDR3 region has 14 residues. The germline CDR1 and CDR2 sequences are MDHEN and SYDVKM. For the CDR3, the DNA is TGTGCCAGCAGTCCCGGTGGTTGGAAAAACATTCAGTACTTC. Translated, it gives CASSPGGWKNIQYF.

This chain links TRBV2 with TRBJ2-1; 8 bases line up with TRBD1. Germline CDR1 SNHLY, CDR2 FYNNEI. The CDR3 contains 15 residues. The V and J ends lost 5 bases and 6 bases, in that order; junction bases with no gene match: 9. The CDR3 DNA reads TGTGCCAGCAGTTTTGACAGGGGTCTGATCAATGAGCAGTTCTTC. This encodes CASSFDRGLINEQFF.

Remarks on this clonotype: A much larger clone lies one base from this, so it may be a read error. The V gene is TRBV18, the J gene TRBJ2-5; D not resolved. The CDR3 spans 13 residues. Trimming took 7 bases from V and 4 from J, leaving 13 bases between them. Germline V gene lookup returns CDR1 KGHSH and CDR2 LQKENI. CDR3 sequence (DNA): TGTGCCAGCTTACTAACAAGGACAGAGACCCAGTACTTC. It is translated as CASLLTRTETQYF.

Concerning this clonotype: Since a much larger clone is just one base distant, this may be a read error. The rearrangement links TRBV27 to TRBJ2-3; 8 positions match TRBD2. There are 15 residues in the CDR3. Germline V gives CDR1 MNHEY, CDR2 SMNVEV (reference sequence). The V gene end was trimmed by 5 bases and the J gene end by 11 bases; junction bases not matched to a gene: 15. For the CDR3, the DNA is TGTGCCAGCAGTCTCGGGGGGGCCAGCCTCTGGGAGCAGTATTTT. Residues: CASSLGGASLWEQYF.

Many counts were recorded for this clonotype. The chain is built from TRBV10-2 and TRBJ2-5; TRBD2 is a possible D gene (5 bases). From germline, CDR1 is WSHSY and CDR2 SAAADI. This CDR3 spans 12 amino acids. Trimming pared 7 bases from V and 5 bases from J, leaving 11 bases between. The CDR3 DNA reads as TGCGCCAGCAAAGGCCCGGGGGAGACCCAGTACTTC. This encodes CASKGPGETQYF.

This clonotype was recorded at least ten times. The chain recombines TRBV25-1 with TRBJ1-4; TRBD1 might be the D (6 bases). The V end was cut by 8 bases, the J end by 12 bases, with 22 bases between. CDR3 length: 14 amino acids. CDR1 is MGHDK and CDR2 is SYGVNS in the germline V gene. The CDR3 nucleotides are TGTGCCAGCCGATCACAGGGAGTTGTGTCGGAACTGTTTTTT. It is translated as CASRSQGVVSELFF.

This clonotype is labeled medium-sized (0.01 to 0.1%). This rearrangement joins TRBV28 to TRBJ1-1; D call uncertain. Trimming removed 2 bases at V and 11 bases at J, with 12 bases between. CDR1 and CDR2 from the germline V gene are MDHEN and SYDVKM. CDR3 size: 12 residues. Here the CDR3 reads CASSLGSPKAFF. The CDR3 nucleotides read TGTGCCAGCAGTTTAGGATCCCCGAAGGCTTTCTTT.

About this clonotype itself: This may be a read error, as it is one base from a much larger clone. The rearrangement joins TRBV6-2 or TRBV6-3 to TRBJ2-7; no reliable D call. The germline V gene encodes CDR1 MNHEY and CDR2 SVGEGT. V was shortened by 5 bases and J by 6 bases, with 17 bases between the two germline ends. CDR3 length equals 14 residues. The CDR3 reads CASSPWTELGEQYF. CDR3 nucleotide sequence: TGTGCCAGCAGTCCATGGACGGAGCTTGGCGAGCAGTACTTC.

Concerning this clonotype: A much bigger clone sits one base away, suggesting this may be a read error. The chain uses TRBV2 and TRBJ1-2; D uncertain. Trimming cost V 11 bases and J 5 bases, with 15 bases left between them. CDR3 length equals 12 residues. CDR1 is SNHLY and CDR2 is FYNNEI in the germline V gene. The CDR3 DNA reads TGTGCCGGTAGGGCAAACTCTTATGGCTACACCTTC. Amino acids: CAGRANSYGYTF.

This clonotype was counted a few times. The chain combines TRBV19 with TRBJ2-1, with D perhaps TRBD2 (7 bases). CDR1 LNHDA and CDR2 SQIVND come from the germline V gene (reference sequence). V lost 7 bases and J 0 bases, leaving 16 bases between the germline ends. The CDR3 is made up of 16 amino acids. CDR3: CASMALGGGSYNEQFF. The CDR3 coding sequence is TGTGCCAGTATGGCCTTAGGGGGGGGCTCCTACAATGAGCAGTTCTTC.

This clonotype appeared many times. The chain combines TRBV4-1 with TRBJ2-7; 15 nucleotides align to TRBD2. The ends lost 3 bases at V and 10 bases at J; junction bases unmatched: 4. The germline V gene encodes CDR1 MGHRA and CDR2 YSYEKL. The CDR3 covers 14 residues. The chain's CDR3 is CASSQGTSGRSQYF. CDR3 bases: TGCGCCAGCAGCCAGGGGACTAGCGGGAGGTCCCAGTACTTC.

The sample holds many counts of this clonotype. The chain has TRBV10-2 and TRBJ1-5; 7 bases line up with TRBD1. The CDR3 is 13 amino acids. Germline V gene lookup returns CDR1 WSHSY and CDR2 SAAADI. Germline trimming cut 7 bases from V and 7 bases from J; bases unmatched to any gene: 7. CDR3 loop: CASTLDRDQPQHF. CDR3 nucleotide sequence: TGCGCCAGCACTCTCGACAGGGACCAGCCCCAGCATTTT.

The chain is built from TRBV12-3 or TRBV12-4 and TRBJ1-3; the D is unclear. The CDR3 covers 13 residues. Between the trimmed V and J ends, which lost 6 bases and 1 base, there was a span of 7 bases. The CDR3, as DNA: TGTGCCAGCAGCCAGAGGTCTGGAAACACCATATATTTT. It specifies CASSQRSGNTIYF.

This clonotype was counted only a few times. This chain links TRBV29-1 with TRBJ2-1; 7 bases align to TRBD1. CDR1 and CDR2 from the germline V gene are SQVTM and ANQGSEA. The CDR3 sequence is 14 residues long. The V gene end was trimmed by 6 bases and the J gene end by 0 bases; junction bases not matched to a gene: 5. CDR3 nucleotides: TGCAGCGTGTACAGGGGTCACTCCTACAATGAGCAGTTCTTC. Protein: CSVYRGHSYNEQFF.

This chain uses TRBV5-1 with TRBJ2-4, with 10 bases identical to TRBD2. V was clipped by 4 bases and J by 2 bases; unmatched bases: 9. The CDR3 totals 17 residues. Germline CDR1 and CDR2: SGHRS and YFSETQ. DNA for the CDR3: TGCGCCAGCAGCAGCCCTAGCGGGAGTGCAACCAAAAACATTCAGTACTTC. Its translation: CASSSPSGSATKNIQYF.

At least ten counts were recorded for this clonotype. The chain is built from TRBV29-1 and TRBJ2-7; no definite D call. With 6 bases removed from V and 5 bases from J, the gap between germline ends came to 11 bases. The CDR3 covers 11 residues. Germline V gene data show CDR1 as SQVTM and CDR2 as ANQGSEA. The CDR3 reads CSVSRRNEQYF. CDR3 nucleotides: TGCAGCGTGTCCCGTAGGAACGAGCAGTACTTC.

This clonotype occurred many times. The rearrangement uses TRBV18 and TRBJ1-1; D possibly corresponds to TRBD1 (6 bases). V lost 2 bases and J lost 4, with 11 bases in between. In germline, CDR1 is KGHSH, CDR2 LQKENI. CDR3 length equals 14 residues. The CDR3 loop is CASSPAKGGTEAFF. In DNA form, the CDR3 reads TGTGCCAGCTCACCAGCTAAGGGGGGCACTGAAGCTTTCTTT.